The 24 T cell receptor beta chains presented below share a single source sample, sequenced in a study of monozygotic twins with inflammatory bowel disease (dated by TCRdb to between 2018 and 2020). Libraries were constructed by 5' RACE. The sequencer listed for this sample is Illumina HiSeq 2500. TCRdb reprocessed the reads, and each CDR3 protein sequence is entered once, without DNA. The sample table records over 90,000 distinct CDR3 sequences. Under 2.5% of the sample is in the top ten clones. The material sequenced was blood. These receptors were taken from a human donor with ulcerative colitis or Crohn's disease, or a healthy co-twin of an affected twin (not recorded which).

CDR3 region: CASSEASAGKGYTF. This chain uses TRBV6-1 with TRBJ1-2. The CDR3 consists of 14 residues. Germline V lookup: CDR1 MNHNS, CDR2 SASEGT.

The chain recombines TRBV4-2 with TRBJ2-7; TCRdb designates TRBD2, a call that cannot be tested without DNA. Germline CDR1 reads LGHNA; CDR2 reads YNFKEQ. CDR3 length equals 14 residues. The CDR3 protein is CASSQDPSGSVQYF.

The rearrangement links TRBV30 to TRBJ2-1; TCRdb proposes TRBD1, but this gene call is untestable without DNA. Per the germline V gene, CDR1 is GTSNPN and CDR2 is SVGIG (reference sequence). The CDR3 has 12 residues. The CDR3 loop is CAWTRGRNEQFF.

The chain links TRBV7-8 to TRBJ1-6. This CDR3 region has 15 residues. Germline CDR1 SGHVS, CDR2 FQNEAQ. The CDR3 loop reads CASSLVGQNNSPLHF.

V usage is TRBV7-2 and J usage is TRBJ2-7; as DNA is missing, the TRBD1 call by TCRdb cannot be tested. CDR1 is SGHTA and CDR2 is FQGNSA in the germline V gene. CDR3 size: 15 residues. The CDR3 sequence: CASSSGTGTVYEQYF.

CDR3 in amino acids: CSARDLKRLGETQYF. The chain employs TRBV20-1 and TRBJ2-5; absent DNA, TCRdb's TRBD2 call cannot be checked. Germline assignment: CDR1 DFQATT and CDR2 SNEGSKA (reference sequence). The CDR3 loop spans 15 amino acids.

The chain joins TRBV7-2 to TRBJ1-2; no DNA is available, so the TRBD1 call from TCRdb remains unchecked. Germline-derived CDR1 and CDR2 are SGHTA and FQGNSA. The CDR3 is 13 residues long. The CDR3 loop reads CASSPDSAYGYTF.

CDR3 in amino acids: CAGSIGLTYEQYF. The chain employs TRBV19 and TRBJ2-7. This CDR3 comprises 13 residues. The V gene's germline CDR1 is LNHDA and CDR2 SQIVND (reference sequence).

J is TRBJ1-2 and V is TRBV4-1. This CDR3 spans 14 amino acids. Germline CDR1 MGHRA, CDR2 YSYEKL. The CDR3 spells CASSLATTDYGYTF.

CDR3 protein: CASSNPGQEHTGELFF. The V gene is TRBV5-4, the J gene TRBJ2-2; TCRdb's D call, TRBD1, is unchecked because there is no DNA. This CDR3 is 16 amino acids long. Germline CDR1 reads SGHNT; CDR2 reads YYREEE (reference sequence).

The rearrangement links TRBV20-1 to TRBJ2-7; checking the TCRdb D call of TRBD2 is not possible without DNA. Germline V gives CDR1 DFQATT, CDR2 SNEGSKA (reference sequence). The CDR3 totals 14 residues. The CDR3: CSAGRLAGSHEQYF.

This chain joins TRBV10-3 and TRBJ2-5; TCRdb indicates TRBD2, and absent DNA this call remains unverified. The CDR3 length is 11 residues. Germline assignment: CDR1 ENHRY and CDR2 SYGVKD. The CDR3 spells CATAGVETQYF.

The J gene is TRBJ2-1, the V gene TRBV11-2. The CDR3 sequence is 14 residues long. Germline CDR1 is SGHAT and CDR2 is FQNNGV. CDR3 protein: CASSLEGTYNEQFF. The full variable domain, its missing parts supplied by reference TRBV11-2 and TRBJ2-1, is EAGVAQSPRYKIIEKRQSVAFWCNPISGHATLYWYQQILGQGPKLLIQFQNNGVVDDSQLPKDRFSAERLKGVDSTLKIQPAKLEDSAVYLCASSLEGTYNEQFFGPGTRLTVL.

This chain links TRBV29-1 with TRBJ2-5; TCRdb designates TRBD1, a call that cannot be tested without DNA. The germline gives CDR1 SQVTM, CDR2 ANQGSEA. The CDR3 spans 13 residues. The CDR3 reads CSAQTGGRETQYF.

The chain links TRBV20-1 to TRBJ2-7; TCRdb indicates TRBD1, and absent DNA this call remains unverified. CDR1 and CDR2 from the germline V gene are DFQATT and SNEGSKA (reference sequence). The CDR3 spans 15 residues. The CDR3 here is CSARDLGQGWYEQYF.

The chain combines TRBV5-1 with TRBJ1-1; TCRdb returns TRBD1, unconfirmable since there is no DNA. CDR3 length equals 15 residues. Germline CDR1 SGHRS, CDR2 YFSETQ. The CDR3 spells CASSLAQGGTTEAFF. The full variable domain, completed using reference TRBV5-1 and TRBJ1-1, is KAGVTQTPRYLIKTRGQQVTLSCSPISGHRSVSWYQQTPGQGLQFLFEYFSETQRNKGNFPGRFSGRQFSNSRSEMNVSTLELGDSALYLCASSLAQGGTTEAFFGQGTRLTVV.

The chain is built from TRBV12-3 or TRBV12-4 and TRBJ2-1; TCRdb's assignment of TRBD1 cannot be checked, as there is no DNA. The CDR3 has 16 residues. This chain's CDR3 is CASSFFPGPSYNEQFF.

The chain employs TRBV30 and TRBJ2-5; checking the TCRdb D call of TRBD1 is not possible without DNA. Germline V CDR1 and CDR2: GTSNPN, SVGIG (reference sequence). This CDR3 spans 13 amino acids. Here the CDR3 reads CAWDRAAGETQYF.

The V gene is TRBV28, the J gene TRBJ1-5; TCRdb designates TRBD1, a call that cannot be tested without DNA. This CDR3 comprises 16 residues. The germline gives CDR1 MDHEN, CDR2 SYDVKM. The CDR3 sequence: CAVQGDRGGSNQPQHF.

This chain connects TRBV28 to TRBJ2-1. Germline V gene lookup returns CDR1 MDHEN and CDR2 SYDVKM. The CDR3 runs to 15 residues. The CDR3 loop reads CASSFRWQLNNEQFF.

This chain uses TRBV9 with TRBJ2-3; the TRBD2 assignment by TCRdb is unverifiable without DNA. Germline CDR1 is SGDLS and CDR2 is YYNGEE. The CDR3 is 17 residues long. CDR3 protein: CASSVVGSGDSTDTQYF.

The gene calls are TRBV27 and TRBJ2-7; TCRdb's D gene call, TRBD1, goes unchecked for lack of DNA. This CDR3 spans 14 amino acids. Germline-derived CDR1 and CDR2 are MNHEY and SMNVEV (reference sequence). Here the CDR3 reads CASSLIQGADEQYF.

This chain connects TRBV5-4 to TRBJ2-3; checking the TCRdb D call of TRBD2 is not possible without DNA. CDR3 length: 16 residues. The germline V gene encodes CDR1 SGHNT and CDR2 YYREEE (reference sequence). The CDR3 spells CASSSVLRVNTDTQYF.

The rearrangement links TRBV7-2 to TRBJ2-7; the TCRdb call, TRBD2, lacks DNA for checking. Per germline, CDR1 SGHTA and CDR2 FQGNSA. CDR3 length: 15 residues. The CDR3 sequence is CASRPKAGGLYEQYF.